These T cell receptor beta chains were read from a single sample in a study of regulatory T cells in long-lasting Graves disease. TCRdb reanalysed the multiplex PCR reads using MiXCR and keeps one entry per CDR3 protein. The table lists approximately 400,000 distinct CDR3 sequences, around 21% of them singletons. This specimen was peripheral blood mononuclear cells (PBMCs), taken when the disease was refractory, from a patient treated with antithyroid drugs. The receptors come from a female donor with Graves disease. The CDR3 runs from the conserved cysteine through the conserved F or W. A D gene is named only where the DNA matches it firmly. A clone size is listed for some rows: how often the clone was seen (once, few, many), or a class if it is expanded.

V gene,clone size,D gene,J gene,CDR3 DNA,CDR3 protein
TRBV6-1,many,NA,TRBJ1-5,TGTGCCAGCAGAGATGAACTCCGGGACGGAAATCAGCCCCAGCATTTT,CASRDELRDGNQPQHF
TRBV7-2,NA,NA,TRBJ2-7,TGTGCCAGCAGCACCTGGACAGCCTCCTACGAGCAGTACTTC,CASSTWTASYEQYF
TRBV12-3/TRBV12-4,many,TRBD1,TRBJ2-5,TGTGCCAGCATGGACCAGGGGGCCTACCAAGAGACCCAGTACTTC,CASMDQGAYQETQYF
TRBV20-1,few,NA,TRBJ2-1,TGCAGTGCCGCCTCTTTGGTGGCCTATGAGCAGTTCTTC,CSAASLVAYEQFF
TRBV5-6,NA,NA,TRBJ2-4,TGTGCCAGCAGCCCAGCCGGGGGATCGGAGTACTTC,CASSPAGGSEYF
TRBV6-2/TRBV6-3,once,TRBD1,TRBJ2-3,TGTGCCAGCACAGGACAGGGTACTAGCACAGATACGCAGTATTTT,CASTGQGTSTDTQYF
TRBV11-2,many,NA,TRBJ1-6,TGTGCCAGCAGCCCCTATCCCGGGACTCCTGAAATGGGGAATTCACCCCTCCACTTT,CASSPYPGTPEMGNSPLHF
TRBV20-1,many,TRBD2,TRBJ2-7,TGCAGTGCTAGGTCCCTAGCGGGAGTCTCCTACGAGCAGTACTTC,CSARSLAGVSYEQYF
TRBV5-1,many,NA,TRBJ2-7,TGCGCCAGCAGCTTGGCCCAGGAATACGAGCAGTACTTC,CASSLAQEYEQYF
TRBV4-3,NA,NA,TRBJ2-2,TGCGCCAGCAGCCAAGAAATTAGCGCCAACACCGGGGAGCTGTTTTTT,CASSQEISANTGELFF
TRBV7-2,many,NA,TRBJ1-4,TGTGCCAGCACTCAGATGGACGGAGCGGCAAAACTGTTTTTT,CASTQMDGAAKLFF
TRBV12-3/TRBV12-4,many,TRBD1,TRBJ1-1,TGTGCCAGCAGCCCGGGGGACAGACAGAACACTGAAGCTTTCTTT,CASSPGDRQNTEAFF
TRBV12-3/TRBV12-4,many,NA,TRBJ2-7,TGTGCCAGCAGTTTTGTCTGGGGCGAGCAGTACTTC,CASSFVWGEQYF
TRBV29-1,few,NA,TRBJ1-1,TGCAGCGTTGTGGAGGGGTTGAACACTGAAGCTTTCTTT,CSVVEGLNTEAFF
TRBV20-1,few,TRBD2,TRBJ2-4,TGCAGTGCTGCTCGGGGGGGGATGAACATTCAGTACTTC,CSAARGGMNIQYF
TRBV7-2,many,TRBD1,TRBJ1-2,TGTGCCAGCAGCTTAGCGGGACAGGAGAACTATGGCTACACCTTC,CASSLAGQENYGYTF
TRBV9,NA,TRBD1,TRBJ1-1,TGTGCCAGCAGCGTAGTGGGGACAGCAAACACTGAAGCTTTCTTT,CASSVVGTANTEAFF
TRBV29-1,few,TRBD2,TRBJ2-7,TGCAGCGTTGAATATAGACTAGCGGGAGGGTACGAGCAGTACTTC,CSVEYRLAGGYEQYF
TRBV6-2/TRBV6-3,NA,NA,TRBJ2-1,TGTGCCAGCAGTTACGATGGTGGGGGCCACAATGAGCAGTTCTTC,CASSYDGGGHNEQFF
TRBV7-2,many,NA,TRBJ2-7,TGTGCCAGCAGTCAGGAGGGGGTTGAGCAGTACTTC,CASSQEGVEQYF
TRBV20-1,many,NA,TRBJ2-2,TGCAGTGCTAGTCGGGGGCGGGTCGGGGAGCTGTTTTTT,CSASRGRVGELFF
TRBV6-1,NA,NA,TRBJ1-1,TGTGCCAGCAGTCAACCAGCTGTTAACACTGAAGCTTTCTTT,CASSQPAVNTEAFF
TRBV27,many,NA,TRBJ1-5,TGTGCCAGCAGTATTCGGGGGCAGCAGAATCAGCCCCAGCATTTT,CASSIRGQQNQPQHF
TRBV11-2,NA,TRBD2,TRBJ2-1,TGTGCCAGCAGCTTAACGGGAGGTTACGACAATGAGCAGTTCTTC,CASSLTGGYDNEQFF
TRBV5-1,few,NA,TRBJ1-2,TGCGCCAGCAGCTTGTATCAGAGCTCCTTCTATGGCTACACCTTC,CASSLYQSSFYGYTF
TRBV7-3,few,TRBD2,TRBJ2-2,TGTGCCAGCAGCTTATTGGCGGGAGCTTCGGGGGAGCTGTTTTTT,CASSLLAGASGELFF
TRBV5-1,few,NA,TRBJ2-3,TGCGCCAGCAGCTTGGGGATTGGAAGCACAGATACGCAGTATTTT,CASSLGIGSTDTQYF
TRBV20-1,few,NA,TRBJ1-2,TGCAGTGCTAGGGTGGGGAGGAACTATGGCTACACCTTC,CSARVGRNYGYTF
TRBV14,NA,NA,TRBJ2-7,TGTGCCAGCAGTCGTAGCATCGGTCCGGCGGGGACGACCTACGAGCAGTACTTC,CASSRSIGPAGTTYEQYF
TRBV28,NA,TRBD2,TRBJ2-2,TGTGCCAGCAGTTTCATAGCGGGAGCTGTCGGGGAGCTGTTTTTT,CASSFIAGAVGELFF
TRBV28,many,TRBD1,TRBJ1-5,TGTGCCAGCAGTTCAAAGGGACAGCCTACCAATCAGCCCCAGCATTTT,CASSSKGQPTNQPQHF
TRBV6-2/TRBV6-3,NA,TRBD1,TRBJ2-1,TGTGCCAGCAGTTTCCGGACAGGGATTGCCTACAATGAGCAGTTCTTC,CASSFRTGIAYNEQFF
TRBV5-6,few,NA,TRBJ2-7,TGTGCCAGCAGCCCGAGGGGCAGGTACTACGAGCAGTACTTC,CASSPRGRYYEQYF
TRBV11-2,NA,NA,TRBJ2-7,TGTGCCAGCAGCTTAGCCGCAGCACCCTACGAGCAGTACTTC,CASSLAAAPYEQYF
TRBV20-1,once,TRBD2,TRBJ2-7,TGCAGTGCTACCGGGAGGGCTTACTACGAGCAGTACTTC,CSATGRAYYEQYF
TRBV19,NA,NA,TRBJ1-6,TGTGCCAGTAGTATGGGATTATCGTCGACTTCTAATTCACCCCTCCACTTT,CASSMGLSSTSNSPLHF
TRBV28,NA,NA,TRBJ1-1,TGTGCCAGCAAATGGTGGAGCTCGGGCACTGAAGCTTTCTTT,CASKWWSSGTEAFF
TRBV3-1,many,NA,TRBJ1-1,TGTGCCAGCAGCCAGGGGGGATCTATGAACACTGAAGCTTTCTTT,CASSQGGSMNTEAFF
TRBV7-9,NA,TRBD1,TRBJ1-1,TGTGCCAGCAGCTTCGGTCGGGACAGGGCCTTGAACACTGAAGCTTTCTTT,CASSFGRDRALNTEAFF
TRBV6-1,NA,NA,TRBJ1-1,TGTGCCAGTACCGGCGTGGGAACTGAAGCTTTCTTT,CASTGVGTEAFF
TRBV12-3/TRBV12-4,NA,NA,TRBJ1-2,TGTGCCAGCAGTTTAGCCGGCACCTACTATGGCTACACCTTC,CASSLAGTYYGYTF
TRBV2,many,NA,TRBJ2-5,TGTGCCAGCAGCGGCCGGGGGTCTAAAGAGACCCAGTACTTC,CASSGRGSKETQYF
TRBV6-5,many,NA,TRBJ1-4,TGTGCCAGCAGTTACTCAAGGGCAACTAATGAAAAACTGTTTTTT,CASSYSRATNEKLFF
TRBV7-2,NA,TRBD1,TRBJ1-5,TGTGCCAGCAGCCCGGGGCCAGGGGGGTCATATTGGAGCAATCAGCCCCAGCATTTT,CASSPGPGGSYWSNQPQHF
TRBV12-5,many,NA,TRBJ1-1,TGTGCTAGTGGTTTGGACCAACCGGGCCAAAACTTGAACACTGAAGCTTTCTTT,CASGLDQPGQNLNTEAFF
TRBV5-8,NA,TRBD1,TRBJ2-7,TGTGCCAGCAGCTTGGCTAGGGGACAGGCTTCCTACGAGCAGTACTTC,CASSLARGQASYEQYF
TRBV12-3/TRBV12-4,many,TRBD1,TRBJ2-7,TGTGCCAGCAGTTTAGTGGGACAGGGAGGGGGCGAGCAGTACTTC,CASSLVGQGGGEQYF
TRBV28,many,NA,TRBJ1-4,TGTGCCAGCAGCCACCTCCCACTAACTAATGAAAAACTGTTTTTT,CASSHLPLTNEKLFF
TRBV28,few,TRBD1,TRBJ1-4,TGTGCCAGCATTGGACAGGGAGATTTGGAAAAACTGTTTTTT,CASIGQGDLEKLFF
TRBV12-3/TRBV12-4,NA,TRBD2,TRBJ2-1,TGTGCCAGCAAGGCGGGGCTAGCGGGAGATGAGCAGTTCTTC,CASKAGLAGDEQFF
TRBV6-1,NA,NA,TRBJ2-4,TGTGCCAGCAGTGAAAGGGGGGGACTAGCCAAAAACATTCAGTACTTC,CASSERGGLAKNIQYF
TRBV12-3/TRBV12-4,many,TRBD1,TRBJ1-1,TGTGCCAGCAGCACTCAGGGGGCAACTCAACTTGGAGCTTTCTTT,CASSTQGATQLGAFF
TRBV12-3/TRBV12-4,many,NA,TRBJ2-7,TGTGCCAGCAGTTTTGGTGGGTTCGCCTACGAGCAGTACTTC,CASSFGGFAYEQYF
TRBV7-8,many,TRBD1,TRBJ1-5,TGTGCCAGCAGCGCCACAGGGGGAAACAATCAGCCCCAGCATTTT,CASSATGGNNQPQHF
TRBV5-1,many,NA,TRBJ1-1,TGCGCCAGCAGCTTCGAGAACACTGAAGCTTTCTTT,CASSFENTEAFF